This T cell receptor beta chain was sequenced for a study of regulatory T cells in long-lasting Graves disease (dated by TCRdb to about 2021). Background on the whole study: Antithyroid drugs had been taken for less than 3 months by newly diagnosed Graves' disease patients. Persistent Graves' disease patients were compared with newly diagnosed Graves' disease patients by peripheral blood TCR sequencing and RNA sequencing. The study took place in China and was registered as a clinical trial. A total of 33 samples underwent TCR sequencing, from some 13 patients with persistent Graves' disease and 20 or so patients with newly diagnosed Graves' disease.

In the case of this clonotype: It has no known antigen specificity. Base-call qualities are not available, and no considerably larger clone is one nucleotide away.

Library preparation employed multiplex PCR. Sequencer: Illumina HiSeq 4000. TCR beta libraries were built with iRepertoire HTBI primers and Arm-PCR amplification of CDR3 regions. Gel purification was performed on PCR products prior to sequencing. Processing in the source paper ran as follows. Gene usage analysis of CDR3 amino acid clonotypes relied on the 60 or so TRBV and 14 TRBJ segments identified across samples. COPE and FqMerger were used to merge filtered high-quality paired reads into contigs. Contigs were aligned with BLAST to IMGT TRBV, TRBD and TRBJ reference genes, and CDR3 was defined per IMGT. Any clonotype with a frequency above 0.1% was counted as a highly expanded clone. Shannon entropy served as the measure of repertoire diversity, while the Gini coefficient captured V-J evenness. Clonotypes shared by more than one individual were considered public. In TCRdb, the public reads were trimmed at Q25 with fastp and aligned with MiXCR, with productive beta chains retained. For every CDR3 protein sequence, its rows merge into one entry that carries the most common genes and DNA. The V and J calls come from TCRdb's annotation, not from the publication. The sample table holds 550,000 or so distinct CDR3 sequences, of which approximately 12% were seen once. Together, the top ten hold roughly 8.9% of the sample.

The time point tag for this specimen amounts to: newly diagnosed GD, antithyroid drugs for less than 3 months. RNA was extracted from PBMCs in TRIzol for both TCR sequencing and RNA sequencing. The diagnosis of Graves' disease was made according to American Thyroid Association guidelines. Patients were recruited from an endocrinology department in Xi'an, China. Each patient gave approximately 10 milliliters of peripheral blood, collected in an EDTA anticoagulant tube. PBMCs were isolated by Ficoll Paque Plus density gradient separation without further T cell sorting. An Agilent 2100 Bioanalyzer and agarose gel were used to check RNA quality, while a NanoDrop 2000 measured RNA concentration. The study at large found these results: Because the primary lesion, thyroid tissue, could not be accessed, the study looked at peripheral blood alone. The authors acknowledged the small sample size as a limitation that may reduce accuracy. Sequencing and analysis were restricted to the TCR beta chain. TRBV28, TRBJ1-2 and TRBJ2-5 were preferentially used in persistent disease, while TRBV20-1 and TRBJ2-1 were favored in newly diagnosed disease. Compared with newly diagnosed patients, persistent Graves' disease patients had lower TCR Shannon entropy and fewer highly expanded clones, which suggests clonal expansion. A larger number of public clonotypes was shared among persistent patients (about 2,700) than among newly diagnosed patients (around 970).

The trim is 0 bases for V and 0 bases for J, with a gap of 17 bases between the germline ends. From a lookup of the germline V gene, CDR1 and CDR2 are LGHNA and YSLEER. Spanning cysteine to phenylalanine, the CDR3 consists of 18 amino acids. The CDR3 DNA has 54 bases and is translated from base 1. The sample was also linked to a second study, of T cells in Graves' hyperthyroidism and ophthalmopathy. The second publication reports: A patient counted as having stable Graves' hyperthyroidism if no progression to ophthalmopathy occurred over 18 months of follow-up. The hyperthyroidism patients were between 18 and 65 years old and newly diagnosed, with a disease duration of less than 2 months. Any patient with an uncontrolled infection, another autoimmune disease, pregnancy or lactation was excluded. Diagnoses were established on the basis of clinical symptoms, serum thyroxine and TRAb, thyroid ultrasound, and orbital computed tomography. A first-round RT-PCR of the TCR CDR3 used the HTBI primer set with the Qiagen OneStep RT-PCR kit. Most expanded thyroid clonotypes (frequency above 0.001) were also detected in blood, a finding suggesting that blood repertoires may reflect thyroid immune responses. A 13 V-J signature model separated ophthalmopathy from stable hyperthyroidism, with roughly 88% sensitivity and 81.08% specificity in cross-validation and 80%/75% in testing. During validation, the model predicted progression to ophthalmopathy a median of roughly six months ahead of onset, with almost 71% sensitivity and around 72% specificity. A discovery cohort of roughly 100 patients, 43 with Graves' ophthalmopathy and about 58 with stable Graves' hyperthyroidism, was used to find distinguishing TCR V-J signatures. Whether ophthalmopathy could be predicted prospectively was tested in an independent validation cohort made up of 18 to 20 hyperthyroidism patients plus 17 patients who later progressed to ophthalmopathy. The roughly 94 discovery patients were randomly split 7:3 into training and test sets. Thyroid tissue and blood T-cell repertoires from about 6 Graves' hyperthyroidism patients were also compared in the study. Once sampling was done, hyperthyroidism patients were given methimazole at a starting dose of 30 mg daily, whereas ophthalmopathy patients were given high-dose intravenous methylprednisolone. The libraries were constructed in a second round of multiplex PCR and then size-selected and purified. Sequencing of the libraries was done on an Illumina HiSeq2000 using paired-end 100 bp reads. SOAPnuke was used to process the raw data, throwing out any read that contained adapters or uncalled bases, had a mean Phred below 15, or lacked an exact constant-primer or identifier match. COPE v1.2.5 was used to merge high-quality paired reads, and clonotypes were defined as unique nucleotide sequences. MiTCR v1.1 was used to align clonotypes to the IMGT TRBV, TRBD and TRBJ reference segments. Only V-J combinations with frequency above 0.0001, covering about 99% of repertoires, were analysed. A TCS score was defined as the ratio between F50 (clonal expansion) and ExV (chaos), using BLOSUM62-based TCRdist between CDR3 peptides within each V-J. Welch's t-statistics and random forest reduced around 550 V-J features to about 12, which were used in a naive Bayes classifier (R e1071). No statistical method was used to set the sample size in advance, and investigators knew the group allocation. TCR Vbeta CDR3 sequencing of 135 peripheral blood samples (43 ophthalmopathy, roughly 72 hyperthyroidism and approximately 17 progressor patients) is reported in the paper.

This specimen consisted of peripheral blood mononuclear cells (PBMCs), obtained at new diagnosis, from a patient treated with antithyroid drugs. This clonotype was sampled from a woman under 40 with Graves disease. Donor details come from another sample of the same person, matched by shared clones. The chain joins TRBV4-3 to TRBJ1-1; a tentative D call is TRBD1 (6 bases match). The sequenced DNA is TGCGCCAGCAGCCAAGATCCGCAGGGGATAGTTGTGAACACTGAAGCTTTCTTT. It specifies CASSQDPQGIVVNTEAFF.